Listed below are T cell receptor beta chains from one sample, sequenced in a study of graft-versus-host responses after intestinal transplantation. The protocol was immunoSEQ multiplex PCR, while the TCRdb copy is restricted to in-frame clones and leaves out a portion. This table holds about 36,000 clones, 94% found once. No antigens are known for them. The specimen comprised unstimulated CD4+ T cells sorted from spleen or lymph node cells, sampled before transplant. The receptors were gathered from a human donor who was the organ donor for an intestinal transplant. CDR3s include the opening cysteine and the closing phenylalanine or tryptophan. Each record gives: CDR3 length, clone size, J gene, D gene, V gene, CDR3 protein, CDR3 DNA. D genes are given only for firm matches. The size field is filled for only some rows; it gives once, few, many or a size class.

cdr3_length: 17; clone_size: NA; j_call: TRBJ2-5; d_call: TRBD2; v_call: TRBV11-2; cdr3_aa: CASSLEGTSGGSGTQYF; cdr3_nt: TGTGCCAGCAGCTTAGAGGGGACTAGCGGGGGAAGTGGGACCCAGTACTTC
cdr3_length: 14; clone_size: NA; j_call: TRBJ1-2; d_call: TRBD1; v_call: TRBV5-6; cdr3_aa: CASSPPGQAYGYTF; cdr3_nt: TGTGCCAGCAGCCCGCCGGGACAGGCCTATGGCTACACCTTC
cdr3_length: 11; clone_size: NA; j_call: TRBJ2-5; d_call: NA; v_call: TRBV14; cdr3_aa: CASSQSETQYF; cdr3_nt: TGTGCCAGCAGCCAGTCAGAGACCCAGTACTTC
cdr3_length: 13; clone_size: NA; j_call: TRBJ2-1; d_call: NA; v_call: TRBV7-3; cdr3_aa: CASSLSRYNEQFF; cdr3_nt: TGTGCCAGCAGCTTATCTAGGTACAATGAGCAGTTCTTC
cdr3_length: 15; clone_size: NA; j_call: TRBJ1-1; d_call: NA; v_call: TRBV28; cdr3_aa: CASSFGSAMNTEAFF; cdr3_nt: TGTGCCAGCAGTTTCGGTAGCGCCATGAACACTGAAGCTTTCTTT
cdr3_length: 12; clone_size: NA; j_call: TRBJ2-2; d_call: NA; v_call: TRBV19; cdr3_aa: CASSIGAEELFF; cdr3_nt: TGTGCCAGTAGTATCGGGGCCGAGGAGCTGTTTTTT
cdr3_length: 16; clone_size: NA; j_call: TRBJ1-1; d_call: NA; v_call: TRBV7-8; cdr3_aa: CASSTRRGARDTEAFF; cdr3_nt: TGTGCCAGCAGTACACGGCGGGGGGCGCGGGACACTGAAGCTTTCTTT
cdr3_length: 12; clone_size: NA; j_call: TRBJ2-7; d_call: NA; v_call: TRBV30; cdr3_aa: CASQGLGGEQYF; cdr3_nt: TGTGCCTCCCAGGGTCTGGGTGGCGAGCAGTACTTC
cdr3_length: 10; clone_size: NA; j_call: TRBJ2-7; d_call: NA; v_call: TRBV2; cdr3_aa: CASSELEQYF; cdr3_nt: TGTGCCAGCAGTGAACTCGAGCAGTACTTC
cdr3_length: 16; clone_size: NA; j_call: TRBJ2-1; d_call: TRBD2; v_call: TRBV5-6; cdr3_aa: CASSPRTSGGANEQFF; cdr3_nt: TGTGCCAGCAGCCCCCGGACTAGCGGGGGGGCCAATGAGCAGTTCTTC
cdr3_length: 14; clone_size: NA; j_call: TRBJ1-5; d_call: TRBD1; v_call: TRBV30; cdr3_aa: CAWNDRGYNQPQHF; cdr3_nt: TGTGCCTGGAACGACAGGGGATACAATCAGCCCCAGCATTTT
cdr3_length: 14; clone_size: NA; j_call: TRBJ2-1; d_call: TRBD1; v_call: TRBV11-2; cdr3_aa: CASSMDRVAYEQFF; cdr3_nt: TGTGCCAGCAGCATGGACAGGGTGGCCTATGAGCAGTTCTTC
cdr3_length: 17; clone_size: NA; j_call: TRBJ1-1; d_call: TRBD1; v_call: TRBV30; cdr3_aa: CAWSREQGRKMNTEAFF; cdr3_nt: TGTGCCTGGAGTAGGGAACAGGGGCGTAAAATGAACACTGAAGCTTTCTTT
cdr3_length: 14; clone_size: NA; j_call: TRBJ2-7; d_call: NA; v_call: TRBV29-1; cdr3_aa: CSVGVTGSSYEQYF; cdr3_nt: TGCAGCGTTGGCGTCACAGGGAGCTCCTACGAGCAGTACTTC
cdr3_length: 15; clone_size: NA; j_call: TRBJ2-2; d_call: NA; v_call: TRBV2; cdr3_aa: CASSDSSGFTGELFF; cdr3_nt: TGTGCCAGCAGTGATTCATCAGGGTTCACCGGGGAGCTGTTTTTT
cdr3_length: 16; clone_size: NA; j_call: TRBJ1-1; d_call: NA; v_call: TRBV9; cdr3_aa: CASTPGSIRGVTEAFF; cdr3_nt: TGTGCCTCCACTCCGGGATCCATCCGAGGGGTGACTGAAGCTTTCTTT
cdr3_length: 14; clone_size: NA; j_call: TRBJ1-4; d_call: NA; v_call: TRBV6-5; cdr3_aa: CASSLRQTNEKLFF; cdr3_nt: TGTGCCAGCAGCCTTCGACAGACTAATGAAAAACTGTTTTTT
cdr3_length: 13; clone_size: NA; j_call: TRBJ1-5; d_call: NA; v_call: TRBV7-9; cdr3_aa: CASSRDGPQSQHF; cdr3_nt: TGTGCCAGCAGCCGGGACGGACCTCAATCCCAGCATTTT
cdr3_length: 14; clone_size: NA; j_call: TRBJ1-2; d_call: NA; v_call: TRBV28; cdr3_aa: CASSLSGPQYGYTF; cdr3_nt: TGTGCCAGCAGTTTGTCGGGGCCTCAATATGGCTACACCTTC
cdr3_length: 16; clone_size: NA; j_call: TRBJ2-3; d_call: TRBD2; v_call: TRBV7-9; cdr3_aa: CASSSGLAGPTDTQYF; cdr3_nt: TGTGCCAGCAGCTCGGGACTAGCGGGGCCCACAGATACGCAGTATTTT
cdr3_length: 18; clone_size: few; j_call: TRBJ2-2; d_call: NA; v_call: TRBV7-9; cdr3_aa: CASSLQGNREELAGELFF; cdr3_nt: TGTGCCAGCAGCCTACAAGGAAACAGGGAGGAATTGGCCGGGGAGCTGTTTTTT
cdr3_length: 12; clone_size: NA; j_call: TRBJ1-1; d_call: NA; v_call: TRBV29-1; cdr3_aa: CSVRTAAAAAFF; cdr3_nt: TGCAGCGTCCGGACTGCGGCTGCGGCAGCTTTCTTT
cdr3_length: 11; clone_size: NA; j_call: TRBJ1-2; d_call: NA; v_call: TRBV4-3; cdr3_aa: CASSQDGGYTF; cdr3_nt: TGCGCCAGCAGCCAAGATGGGGGCTACACCTTC
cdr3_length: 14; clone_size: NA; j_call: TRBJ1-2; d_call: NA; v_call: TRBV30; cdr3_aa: CAWSGLGESYGYTF; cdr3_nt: TGTGCCTGGAGTGGTTTGGGGGAGAGCTATGGCTACACCTTC
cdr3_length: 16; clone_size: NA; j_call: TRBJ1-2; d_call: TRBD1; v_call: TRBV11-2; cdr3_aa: CASSLEPGQANYGYTF; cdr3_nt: TGTGCCAGCAGCTTAGAGCCGGGACAGGCTAACTATGGCTACACCTTC
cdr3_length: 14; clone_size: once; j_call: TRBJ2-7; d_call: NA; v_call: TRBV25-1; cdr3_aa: CASGQGPKAYEQYF; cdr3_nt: TGTGCCAGCGGCCAGGGGCCAAAAGCCTACGAGCAGTACTTC
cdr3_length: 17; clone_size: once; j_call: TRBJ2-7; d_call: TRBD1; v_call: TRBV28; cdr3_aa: CASNRPGQAVGSYEQYF; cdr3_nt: TGTGCCAGCAATCGACCAGGACAGGCGGTAGGGAGCTACGAGCAGTACTTC
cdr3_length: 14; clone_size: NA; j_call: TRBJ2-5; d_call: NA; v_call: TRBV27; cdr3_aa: CASSLLGEAETQYF; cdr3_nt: TGTGCCAGCAGTTTACTCGGGGAGGCGGAGACCCAGTACTTC
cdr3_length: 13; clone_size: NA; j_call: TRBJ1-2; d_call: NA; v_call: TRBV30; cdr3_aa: CAWSQTRGAGYTF; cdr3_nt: TGTGCCTGGAGTCAGACCCGGGGGGCCGGCTACACCTTC
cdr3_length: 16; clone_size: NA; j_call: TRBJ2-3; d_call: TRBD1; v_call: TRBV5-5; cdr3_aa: CASSPGQGEATDTQYF; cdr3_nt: TGTGCCAGCAGCCCCGGACAGGGGGAGGCAACAGATACGCAGTATTTT
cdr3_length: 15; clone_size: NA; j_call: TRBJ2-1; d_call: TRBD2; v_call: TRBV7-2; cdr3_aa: CASSPGLARYNEQFF; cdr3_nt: TGTGCCAGCAGCCCGGGACTAGCCCGTTACAATGAGCAGTTCTTC
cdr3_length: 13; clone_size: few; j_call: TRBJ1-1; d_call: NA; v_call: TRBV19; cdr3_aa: CASSISGDTEAFF; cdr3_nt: TGTGCCAGTAGTATATCAGGAGACACTGAAGCTTTCTTT
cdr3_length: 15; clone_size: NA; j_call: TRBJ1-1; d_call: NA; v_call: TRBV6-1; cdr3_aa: CASDNRPGMYTEAFF; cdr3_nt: TGTGCCAGCGACAATAGGCCAGGGATGTACACTGAAGCTTTCTTT
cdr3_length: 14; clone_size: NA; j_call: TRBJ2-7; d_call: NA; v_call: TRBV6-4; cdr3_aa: CASSDQPGLSEQYF; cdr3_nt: TGTGCCAGCAGTGATCAGCCAGGGCTGAGCGAGCAGTACTTC
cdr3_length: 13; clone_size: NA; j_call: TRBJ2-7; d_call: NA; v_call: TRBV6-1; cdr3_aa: CATQPGKLYEQYF; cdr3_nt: TGTGCCACACAACCGGGAAAGTTATACGAGCAGTACTTC
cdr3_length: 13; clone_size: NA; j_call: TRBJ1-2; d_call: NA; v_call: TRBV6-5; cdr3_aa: CAAYNSLPYGYTF; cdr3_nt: TGTGCCGCCTATAACTCTCTACCCTATGGCTACACCTTC
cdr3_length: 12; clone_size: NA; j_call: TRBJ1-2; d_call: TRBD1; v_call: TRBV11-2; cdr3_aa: CASKDRGDGYTF; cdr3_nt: TGTGCCAGCAAGGACAGGGGAGATGGCTACACCTTC
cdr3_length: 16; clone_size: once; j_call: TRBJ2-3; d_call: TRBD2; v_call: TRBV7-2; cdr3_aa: CASSLGIAGGADTQYF; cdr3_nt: TGTGCCAGCAGCTTAGGAATAGCGGGGGGCGCAGATACGCAGTATTTT
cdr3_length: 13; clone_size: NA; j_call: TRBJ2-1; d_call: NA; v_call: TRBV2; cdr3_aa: CASSLTAAGEQFF; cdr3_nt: TGTGCCAGCAGTCTTACTGCCGCAGGTGAGCAGTTCTTC
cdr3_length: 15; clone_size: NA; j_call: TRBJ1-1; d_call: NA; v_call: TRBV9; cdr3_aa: CASSPPGTLNTEAFF; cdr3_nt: TGTGCCAGCAGCCCCCCCGGGACACTGAACACTGAAGCTTTCTTT
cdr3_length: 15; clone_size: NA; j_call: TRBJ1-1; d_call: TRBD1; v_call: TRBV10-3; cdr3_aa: CAIREAQGANTEAFF; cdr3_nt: TGTGCCATCAGGGAAGCGCAGGGGGCGAACACTGAAGCTTTCTTT
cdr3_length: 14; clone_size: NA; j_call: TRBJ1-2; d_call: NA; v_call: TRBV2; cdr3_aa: CASSYRILQLGYTF; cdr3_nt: TGTGCCAGCAGTTACAGGATCTTGCAACTTGGCTACACCTTC
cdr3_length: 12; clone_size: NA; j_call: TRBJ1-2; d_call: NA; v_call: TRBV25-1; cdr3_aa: CASSARGDGYTF; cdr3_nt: TGTGCCAGCAGTGCCAGAGGGGATGGCTACACCTTC
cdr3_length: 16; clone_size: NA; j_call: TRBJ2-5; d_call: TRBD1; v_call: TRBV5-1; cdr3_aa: CASRPDRVRGQETQYF; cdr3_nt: TGCGCCAGCAGGCCGGACAGGGTCCGGGGCCAAGAGACCCAGTACTTC
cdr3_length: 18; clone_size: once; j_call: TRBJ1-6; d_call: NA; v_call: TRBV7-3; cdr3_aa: CASSPDFSLSSYNSPLHF; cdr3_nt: TGTGCCAGCAGTCCTGATTTTAGTCTCAGCTCCTATAATTCACCCCTCCACTTT
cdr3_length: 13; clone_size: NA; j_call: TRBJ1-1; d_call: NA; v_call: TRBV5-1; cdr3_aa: CASSLEGVTEAFF; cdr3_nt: TGCGCCAGCAGCTTGGAGGGGGTCACTGAAGCTTTCTTT
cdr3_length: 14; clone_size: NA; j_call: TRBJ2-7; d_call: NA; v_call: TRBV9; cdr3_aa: CASSPTGAAYEQYF; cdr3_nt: TGTGCCAGCAGCCCAACCGGGGCAGCCTACGAGCAGTACTTC
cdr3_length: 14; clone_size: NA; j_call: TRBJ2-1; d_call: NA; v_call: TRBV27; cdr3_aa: CASSGRGPYNEQFF; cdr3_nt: TGTGCCAGCAGTGGGCGGGGGCCATACAATGAGCAGTTCTTC
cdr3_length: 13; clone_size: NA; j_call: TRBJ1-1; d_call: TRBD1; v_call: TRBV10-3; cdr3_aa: CAISKGAGTEAFF; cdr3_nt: TGTGCCATCAGCAAGGGGGCGGGCACTGAAGCTTTCTTT
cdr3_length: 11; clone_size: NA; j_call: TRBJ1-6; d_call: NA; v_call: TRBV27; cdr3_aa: CATRGWDPLHF; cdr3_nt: TGTGCCACGAGGGGATGGGACCCCCTCCACTTT
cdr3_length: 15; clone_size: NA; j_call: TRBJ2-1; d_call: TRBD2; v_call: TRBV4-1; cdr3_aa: CASRQIGRLANEQFF; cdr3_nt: TGCGCCAGCAGGCAAATAGGGAGACTAGCGAATGAGCAGTTCTTC
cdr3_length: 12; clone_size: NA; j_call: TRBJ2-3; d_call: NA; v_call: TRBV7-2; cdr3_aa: CASSHNTDTQYF; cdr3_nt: TGTGCCAGCAGCCATAACACAGATACGCAGTATTTT
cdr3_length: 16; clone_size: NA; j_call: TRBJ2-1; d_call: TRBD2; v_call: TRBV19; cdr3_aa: CATGTSGILTYNEQFF; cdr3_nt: TGTGCCACCGGGACTAGCGGCATCCTTACGTACAATGAGCAGTTCTTC
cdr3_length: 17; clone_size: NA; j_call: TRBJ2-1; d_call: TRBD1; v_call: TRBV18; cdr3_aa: CASSPSSGTASYNEQFF; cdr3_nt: TGTGCCAGCTCACCTTCCTCCGGGACAGCTTCCTACAATGAGCAGTTCTTC
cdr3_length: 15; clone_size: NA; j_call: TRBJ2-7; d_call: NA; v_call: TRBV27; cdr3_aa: CASSLSTRVHHEQYF; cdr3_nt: TGTGCCAGCAGTTTATCCACCCGGGTTCATCACGAGCAGTACTTC